This paragraph reports one T cell receptor beta chain. It has no known antigen specificity. Base qualities are not provided; no much larger clone lies one nucleotide away. Each collaborating institution followed its own protocols to collect whole blood in K2EDTA tubes. For TCRbeta analysis, collaborators shipped samples in one of three forms: frozen whole blood, isolated PBMCs, or DNA extracted from either of those sample types. The data derive from a study of blood T cell repertoires in COVID-19 (TCRdb year 2020). Regarding the research as a whole: Samples from collaborators originated in the United States, Italy and Spain and spanned both the acute and convalescent phases of COVID-19. The prospective study material was composed of cDNA or gDNA derived from T cells, B-cell-depleted T cells, or PBMCs. Subjects who had been exposed to COVID-19, were actively infected with it, or had recovered from it provided the deeply sampled blood TCRbeta repertoires that made up the dataset. The repertoires were made available in a free public database intended to serve as a resource for research on the immune response to SARS-CoV-2. Samples came from the ongoing ImmuneRACE study (first 160 participants) plus 1,254 subjects from 6 global collaborators. The sample metadata nearly always contained a de-identified subject ID, COVID-19 status, age in years and sex. Where HLA class I and class II types were available, the types were taken from metadata supplied by the sample provider, not from assay-based typing. Summary of the overall study and its limitations: How much clinical and demographic metadata was included differed by source and by participant, and the metadata was provided uncurated.

TCRbeta CDR3 regions were amplified from genomic DNA by means of the immunoSEQ Assay, a bias-controlled multiplex PCR. The original methods were these. The number of nucleated cells in each sample was estimated from the amplification of reference gene primers within the assay. To quantify the absolute abundance of each unique TCRbeta CDR3 rearrangement, sequence reads were collapsed and filtered. For each sample, productive Simpson clonality was calculated by taking the square root of Simpson's diversity index across productive rearrangements. TCRdb obtained this table from immuneACCESS and retained in-frame rearrangements with V and J assigned. These tables miss some clones; where compared with another copy, unresolved V genes account for less than half of the shortfall, and the remainder is unexplained. V and J calls and clone size are given by that table; D and trimming were obtained from the DNA. The sample table holds about 83,000 clones, of which around 83% were seen once. The ten largest clones take up roughly 20% of the sample.

A distance of 17 bases separates the germline ends of V and J, which lose 7 bases and 7 bases respectively. Counted from cysteine to phenylalanine, this CDR3 has 14 amino acids. Here the CDR3 DNA is all that survives: 42 bases in frame from base 1. CDR1 and CDR2, looked up from the germline V gene, are MDHEN and SYDVKM. Sequencing input: peripheral blood. The sequence is built from TRBV28 and TRBJ1-5, with an unclear D gene assignment. This receptor was taken from a woman of 80 years or more in a cohort sampled during active or convalescent COVID-19. The CDR3 protein: CASTYPGQEQPQHF. The DNA sequence is TGTGCCAGCACCTACCCTGGGCAGGAACAGCCCCAGCATTTT.